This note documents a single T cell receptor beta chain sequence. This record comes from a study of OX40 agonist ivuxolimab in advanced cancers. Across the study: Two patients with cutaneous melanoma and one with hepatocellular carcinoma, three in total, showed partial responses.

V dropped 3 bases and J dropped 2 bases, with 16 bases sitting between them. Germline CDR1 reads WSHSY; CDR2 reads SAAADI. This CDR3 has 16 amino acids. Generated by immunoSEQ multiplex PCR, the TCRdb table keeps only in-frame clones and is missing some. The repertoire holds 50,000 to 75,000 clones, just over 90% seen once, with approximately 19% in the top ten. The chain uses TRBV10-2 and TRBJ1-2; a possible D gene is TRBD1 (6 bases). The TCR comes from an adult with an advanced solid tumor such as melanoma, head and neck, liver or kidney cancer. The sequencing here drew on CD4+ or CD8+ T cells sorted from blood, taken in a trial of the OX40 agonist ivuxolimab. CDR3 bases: TGCGCCAGCAGTGACCCAAAATCAGGGGTCAACTATGGCTACACCTTC. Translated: CASSDPKSGVNYGYTF.